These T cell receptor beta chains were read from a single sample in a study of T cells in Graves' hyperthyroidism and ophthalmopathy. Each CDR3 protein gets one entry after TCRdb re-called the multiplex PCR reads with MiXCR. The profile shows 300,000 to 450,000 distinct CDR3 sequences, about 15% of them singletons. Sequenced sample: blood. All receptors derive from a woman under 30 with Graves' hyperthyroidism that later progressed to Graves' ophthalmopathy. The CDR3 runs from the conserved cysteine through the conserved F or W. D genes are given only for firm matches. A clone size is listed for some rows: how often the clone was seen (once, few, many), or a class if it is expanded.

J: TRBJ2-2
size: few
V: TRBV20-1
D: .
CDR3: CSAREGPTNTGELFF
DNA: TGCAGTGCTAGAGAGGGGCCGACAAACACCGGGGAGCTGTTTTTT

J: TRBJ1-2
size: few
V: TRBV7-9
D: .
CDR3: CASSFPGTSGYTF
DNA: TGTGCCAGCAGCTTTCCGGGGACCTCTGGCTACACCTTC

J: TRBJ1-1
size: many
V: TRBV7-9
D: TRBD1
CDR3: CASSAPTGSDTEAFF
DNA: TGTGCCAGCAGCGCCCCGACAGGGAGTGACACTGAAGCTTTCTTT

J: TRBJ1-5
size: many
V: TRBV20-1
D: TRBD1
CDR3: CSARGAGTASWEPQHF
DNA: TGCAGTGCTAGAGGAGCTGGGACAGCCTCATGGGAGCCCCAGCATTTT

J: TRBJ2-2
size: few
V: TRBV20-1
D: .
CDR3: CSVITGNTGELFF
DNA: TGCAGTGTCATAACCGGTAACACCGGGGAGCTGTTTTTT

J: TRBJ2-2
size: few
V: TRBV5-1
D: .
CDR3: CASSLSVNTGELFF
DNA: TGCGCCAGCAGCTTGTCAGTAAACACCGGGGAGCTGTTTTTT

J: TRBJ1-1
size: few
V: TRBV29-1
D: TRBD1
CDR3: CSVNNPGDRGETFF
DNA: TGCAGCGTTAATAATCCCGGGGACAGGGGCGAAACTTTCTTT

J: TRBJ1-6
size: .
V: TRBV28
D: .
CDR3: CASSPRGTALHF
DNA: TGTGCCAGCAGTCCCCGAGGGACTGCCCTCCACTTT

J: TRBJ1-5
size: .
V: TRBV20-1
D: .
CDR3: CSARDPGRPNQPQHF
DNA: TGCAGTGCTAGAGATCCCGGCAGGCCCAATCAGCCCCAGCATTTT

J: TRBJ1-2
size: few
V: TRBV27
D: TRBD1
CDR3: CASQGQGEGYTF
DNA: TGTGCCAGCCAGGGACAGGGAGAAGGCTACACCTTC

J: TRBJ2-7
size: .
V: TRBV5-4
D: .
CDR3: CASSFMMWSGVYEQYF
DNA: TGTGCCAGCAGCTTCATGATGTGGTCGGGGGTTTACGAGCAGTACTTC

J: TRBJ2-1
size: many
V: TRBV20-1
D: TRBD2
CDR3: CSAVSSGRLNEQFF
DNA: TGCAGTGCGGTTTCTAGCGGGAGGTTGAATGAGCAGTTCTTC

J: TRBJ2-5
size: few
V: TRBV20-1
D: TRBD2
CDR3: CSASAGGPEETQYF
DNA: TGCAGTGCTAGTGCGGGAGGGCCAGAAGAGACCCAGTACTTC

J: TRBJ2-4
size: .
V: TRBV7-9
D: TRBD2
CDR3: CASSTDLAGGPLAKNIQYF
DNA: TGTGCCAGCAGCACCGACCTAGCGGGAGGGCCACTAGCCAAAAACATTCAGTACTTC

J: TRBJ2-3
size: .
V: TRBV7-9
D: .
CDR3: CASSRHTGPDTQYF
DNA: TGTGCCAGCAGCCGACATACAGGGCCGGATACGCAGTATTTT

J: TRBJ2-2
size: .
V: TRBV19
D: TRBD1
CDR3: CASSGTDISGELFF
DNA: TGTGCCAGCTCCGGGACAGATATCTCCGGGGAGCTGTTTTTT

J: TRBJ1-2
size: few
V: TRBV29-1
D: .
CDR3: CSVTLTDGYTF
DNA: TGCAGCGTGACATTGACGGATGGCTACACCTTC

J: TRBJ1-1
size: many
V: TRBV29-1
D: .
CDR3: CSVIRPGSVTEAFF
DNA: TGCAGCGTGATAAGACCAGGGAGCGTCACTGAAGCTTTCTTT

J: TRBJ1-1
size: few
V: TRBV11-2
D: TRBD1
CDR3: CASRNALGQGLFTEAFF
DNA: TGTGCCAGCAGGAATGCTTTGGGACAGGGGTTATTCACTGAAGCTTTCTTT

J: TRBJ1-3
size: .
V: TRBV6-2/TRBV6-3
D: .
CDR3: CASSYSQASGNTIYF
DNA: TGTGCCAGCAGTTACTCACAGGCGTCGGGAAACACCATATATTTT

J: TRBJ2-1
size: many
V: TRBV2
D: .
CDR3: CASGLHNEQFF
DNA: TGTGCCAGCGGACTGCACAATGAGCAGTTCTTC

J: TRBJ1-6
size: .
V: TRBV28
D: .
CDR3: CASSLTGSESPLHF
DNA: TGTGCCAGCAGTTTAACAGGGTCGGAATCACCCCTCCACTTT

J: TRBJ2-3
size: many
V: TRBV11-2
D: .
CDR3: CASSFLALSTDTQYF
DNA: TGTGCCAGCAGCTTCTTAGCGCTTAGCACAGATACGCAGTATTTT

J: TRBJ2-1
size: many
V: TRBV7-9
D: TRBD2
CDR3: CASSSHVAGANNEQFF
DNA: TGTGCCAGCAGCTCCCACGTGGCGGGAGCCAACAATGAGCAGTTCTTC

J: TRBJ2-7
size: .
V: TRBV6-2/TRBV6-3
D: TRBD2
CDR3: CASGTSSPEQYF
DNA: TGTGCCAGTGGGACTAGCTCCCCCGAGCAGTACTTC

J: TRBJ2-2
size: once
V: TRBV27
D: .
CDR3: CASSLSNRELFF
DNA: TGTGCCAGCAGTTTAAGTAACAGGGAGCTGTTTTTT

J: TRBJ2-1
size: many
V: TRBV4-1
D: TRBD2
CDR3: CASSQDVRTSSYEQFF
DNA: TGCGCCAGCAGCCAAGATGTGAGGACTAGCAGTTATGAGCAGTTCTTC

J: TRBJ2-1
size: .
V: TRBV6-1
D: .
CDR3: CASSRVGLSDSYNEQFF
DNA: TGTGCCAGCAGTAGGGTTGGGCTCTCCGACTCCTACAATGAGCAGTTCTTC

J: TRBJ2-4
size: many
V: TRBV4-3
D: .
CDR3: CASSQDTGPHHLAKNIQYF
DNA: TGCGCCAGCAGCCAAGATACGGGTCCCCATCACCTAGCCAAAAACATTCAGTACTTC

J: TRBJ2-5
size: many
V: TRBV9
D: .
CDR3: CASSVGSLAFETQYF
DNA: TGTGCCAGCAGCGTAGGGTCCCTAGCGTTTGAGACCCAGTACTTC

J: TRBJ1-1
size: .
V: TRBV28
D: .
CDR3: CASSSSLGWTEAFF
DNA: TGTGCCAGCAGTTCCTCACTGGGGTGGACTGAAGCTTTCTTT

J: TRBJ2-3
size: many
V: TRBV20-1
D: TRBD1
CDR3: CSAHDRGKSTDTQYF
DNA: TGCAGTGCTCATGACAGGGGGAAGAGCACAGATACGCAGTATTTT

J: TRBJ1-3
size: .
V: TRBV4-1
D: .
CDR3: CASSPGQLSGNTIYF
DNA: TGCGCCAGCAGCCCCGGACAGCTCTCTGGAAACACCATATATTTT

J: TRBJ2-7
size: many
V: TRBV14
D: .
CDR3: CASSQGSGHYEQYF
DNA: TGTGCCAGCAGCCAAGGTTCAGGGCACTACGAGCAGTACTTC

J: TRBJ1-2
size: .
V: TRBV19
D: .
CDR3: CASCDKVSGNYGYTF
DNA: TGTGCCAGTTGTGACAAGGTTTCGGGAAACTATGGCTACACCTTC

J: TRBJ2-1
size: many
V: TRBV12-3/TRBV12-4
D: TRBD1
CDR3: CASSGRQGSSHNEQFF
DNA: TGTGCCAGCAGTGGCAGACAGGGGTCCTCCCACAATGAGCAGTTCTTC

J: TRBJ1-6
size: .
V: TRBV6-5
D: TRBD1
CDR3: CASSYSKGATGLHSPLHF
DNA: TGTGCCAGCAGTTACTCGAAAGGGGCGACAGGGTTACATTCACCCCTCCACTTT

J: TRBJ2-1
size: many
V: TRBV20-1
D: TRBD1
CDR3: CSARGDSKNYNEQFF
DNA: TGCAGTGCTAGAGGGGACAGTAAAAACTACAATGAGCAGTTCTTC

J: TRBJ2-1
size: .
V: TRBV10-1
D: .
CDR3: CASVRIYGCYNEQFF
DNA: TGCGCCAGCGTAAGGATCTACGGGTGCTACAATGAGCAGTTCTTC

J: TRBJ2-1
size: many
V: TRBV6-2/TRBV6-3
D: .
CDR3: CASSWEYREQFF
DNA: TGTGCCAGCAGCTGGGAGTACCGTGAGCAGTTCTTC

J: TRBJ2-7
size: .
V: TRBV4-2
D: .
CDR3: CASSQEDLTGSYEQYF
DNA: TGTGCCAGCAGCCAAGAGGACCTAACAGGGTCCTACGAGCAGTACTTC

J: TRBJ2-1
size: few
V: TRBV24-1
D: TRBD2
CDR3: CATSGSGLATSSYNEQFF
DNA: TGTGCCACCAGTGGGTCGGGACTAGCGACAAGCTCCTACAATGAGCAGTTCTTC

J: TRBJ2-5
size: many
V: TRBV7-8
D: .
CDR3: CASSRRGRQETQYF
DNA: TGTGCCAGCAGTAGGAGGGGGCGGCAAGAGACCCAGTACTTC

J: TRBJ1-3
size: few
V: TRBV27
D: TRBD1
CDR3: CASSGRGPGNTIYF
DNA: TGTGCCAGCAGCGGCAGGGGGCCTGGAAACACCATATATTTT

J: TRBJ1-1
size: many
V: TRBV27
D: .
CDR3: CASRLLLGGNTEAFF
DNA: TGTGCCAGCAGGTTGCTATTGGGGGGGAACACTGAAGCTTTCTTT

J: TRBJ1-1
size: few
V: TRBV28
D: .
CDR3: CASSPGRRYTEAFF
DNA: TGTGCCAGCAGCCCCGGACGTCGCTACACTGAAGCTTTCTTT

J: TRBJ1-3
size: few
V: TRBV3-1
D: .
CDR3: CASSQGVSSGNTIYF
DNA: TGTGCCAGCAGCCAAGGTGTGAGCTCTGGAAACACCATATATTTT

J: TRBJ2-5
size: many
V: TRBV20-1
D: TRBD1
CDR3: CSANRGEETQYF
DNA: TGCAGTGCGAACAGGGGGGAAGAGACCCAGTACTTC

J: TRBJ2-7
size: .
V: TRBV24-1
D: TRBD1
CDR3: CATSDSQRPLGDRGLEQYF
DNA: TGTGCCACCAGTGATTCCCAGCGCCCGTTGGGAGACAGGGGGCTCGAGCAGTACTTC

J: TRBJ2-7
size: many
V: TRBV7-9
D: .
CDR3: CASSLGAGEGYEQYF
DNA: TGTGCCAGCAGCTTAGGTGCAGGGGAGGGTTACGAGCAGTACTTC

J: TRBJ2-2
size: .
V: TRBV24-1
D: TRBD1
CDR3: CATSAPGQGLGGELFF
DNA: TGTGCCACCAGTGCCCCCGGACAGGGCCTAGGAGGGGAGCTGTTTTTT

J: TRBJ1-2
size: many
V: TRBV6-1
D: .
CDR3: CASSTSDFPGYGYTF
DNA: TGTGCCAGCAGTACCTCAGACTTCCCAGGATATGGCTACACCTTC

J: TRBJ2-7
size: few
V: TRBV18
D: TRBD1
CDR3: CASSPTTGSTYEQYF
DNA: TGTGCCAGCTCACCAACGACAGGGTCGACCTACGAGCAGTACTTC

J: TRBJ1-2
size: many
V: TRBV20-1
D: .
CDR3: CSARVLSGDGYTF
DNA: TGCAGTGCTAGGGTACTTAGTGGTGATGGCTACACCTTC

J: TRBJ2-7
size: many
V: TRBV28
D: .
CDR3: CASSFPDEQYF
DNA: TGTGCCAGCAGTTTTCCGGACGAGCAGTACTTC